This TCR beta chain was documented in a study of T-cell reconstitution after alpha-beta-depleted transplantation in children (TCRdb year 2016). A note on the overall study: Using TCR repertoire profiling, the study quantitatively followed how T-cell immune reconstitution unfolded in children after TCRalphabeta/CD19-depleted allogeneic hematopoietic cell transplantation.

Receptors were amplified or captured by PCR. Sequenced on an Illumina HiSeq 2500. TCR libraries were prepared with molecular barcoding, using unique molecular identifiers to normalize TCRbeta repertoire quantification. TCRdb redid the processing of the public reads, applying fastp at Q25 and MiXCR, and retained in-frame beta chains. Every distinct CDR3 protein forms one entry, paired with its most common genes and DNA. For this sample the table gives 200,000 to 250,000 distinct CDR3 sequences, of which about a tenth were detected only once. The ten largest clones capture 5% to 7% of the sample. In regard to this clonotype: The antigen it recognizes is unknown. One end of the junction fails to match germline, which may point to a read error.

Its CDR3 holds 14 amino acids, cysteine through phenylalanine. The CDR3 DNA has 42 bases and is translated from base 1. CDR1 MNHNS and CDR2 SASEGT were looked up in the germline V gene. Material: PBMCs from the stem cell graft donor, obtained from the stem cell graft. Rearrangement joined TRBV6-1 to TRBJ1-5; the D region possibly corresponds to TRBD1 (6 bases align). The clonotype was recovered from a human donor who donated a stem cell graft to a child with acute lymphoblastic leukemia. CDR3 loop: CASGDPRGFQPQHF. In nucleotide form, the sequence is TGTGCCAGCGGTGACCCCAGGGGATTTCAGCCCCAGCATTTT.